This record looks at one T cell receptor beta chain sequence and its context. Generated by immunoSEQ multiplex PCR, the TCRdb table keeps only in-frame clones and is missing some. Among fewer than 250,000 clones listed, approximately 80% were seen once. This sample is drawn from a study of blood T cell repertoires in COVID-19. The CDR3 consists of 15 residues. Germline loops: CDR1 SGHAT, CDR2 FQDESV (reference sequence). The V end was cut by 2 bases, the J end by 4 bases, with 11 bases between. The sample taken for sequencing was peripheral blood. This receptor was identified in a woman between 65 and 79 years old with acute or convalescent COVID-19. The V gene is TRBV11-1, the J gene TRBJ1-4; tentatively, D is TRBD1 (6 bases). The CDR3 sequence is CASSLRGQVNEKLFF. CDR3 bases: TGTGCCAGCAGCTTAAGGGGACAAGTTAATGAAAAACTGTTTTTT.